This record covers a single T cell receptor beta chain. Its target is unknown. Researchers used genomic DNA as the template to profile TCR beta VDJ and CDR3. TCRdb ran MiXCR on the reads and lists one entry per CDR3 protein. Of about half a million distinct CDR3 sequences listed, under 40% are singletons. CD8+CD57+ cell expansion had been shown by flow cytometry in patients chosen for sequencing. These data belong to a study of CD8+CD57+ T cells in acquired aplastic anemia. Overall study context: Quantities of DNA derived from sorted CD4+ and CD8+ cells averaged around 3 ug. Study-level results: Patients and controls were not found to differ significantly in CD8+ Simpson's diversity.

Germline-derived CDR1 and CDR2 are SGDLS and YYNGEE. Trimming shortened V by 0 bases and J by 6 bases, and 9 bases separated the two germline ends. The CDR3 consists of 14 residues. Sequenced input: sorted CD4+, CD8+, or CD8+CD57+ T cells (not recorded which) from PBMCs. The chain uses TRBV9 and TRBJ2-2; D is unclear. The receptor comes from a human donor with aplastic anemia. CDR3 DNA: TGTGCCAGCAGCGTAGCTAGTTTCCCCGGGGAGCTGTTTTTT. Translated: CASSVASFPGELFF.